Sequencing of this TCR beta chain was carried out in a study of cytomegalovirus exposure and HLA in healthy donors. This clone has just a few counts. Primers included in the PCR were 60 Vbeta and 13 Jbeta primers. The protocol was immunoSEQ multiplex PCR, while the TCRdb copy is restricted to in-frame clones and leaves out a portion. The sample has some 180,000 clones, roughly four fifths seen once. Germline CDR1 is SGHDT and CDR2 is YYEEEE. V was clipped by 4 bases and J by 4 bases, with 11 bases between them. The CDR3 runs 13 residues. This chain links TRBV5-6 with TRBJ1-1, with no clear D. Sequencing was carried out using PBMCs. The sequence was collected from a man younger than 45 in good health and CMV-seronegative. The CDR3, as DNA: TGTGCCAGCAGCCGCGGAACTCCCACTGAAGCTTTCTTT. This encodes CASSRGTPTEAFF.